Reported below is one T cell receptor (beta chain). This clonotype was counted between two and nine times. Which antigen it targets is not known. Base qualities were left out, and no much larger clone turns up one base away. These data originate in a study of T cells in Graves' hyperthyroidism and ophthalmopathy (dated by TCRdb to about 2019). Background for the entire study: Peripheral blood samples were taken at initial diagnosis, before any treatment was given. TCR V-J signatures able to tell the groups apart were searched for in a discovery cohort of 100 patients, of whom around 42 had Graves' ophthalmopathy and around 58 had stable Graves' hyperthyroidism. The 100 or so discovery patients were randomly divided into training and test sets at a 7:3 ratio. Thyroid tissue and blood T-cell repertoires from six or seven Graves' hyperthyroidism patients were also compared in the study. An independent validation cohort of about 19 hyperthyroidism patients and approximately 16 patients who later progressed to ophthalmopathy tested prospective prediction of ophthalmopathy. The paper describes TCR Vbeta CDR3 sequencing of around 140 peripheral blood samples, made up of under 50 ophthalmopathy patients, roughly 72 hyperthyroidism patients and 17 progressor patients. Once sampling was done, hyperthyroidism patients were given methimazole at a starting dose of 30 mg daily, whereas ophthalmopathy patients were given high-dose intravenous methylprednisolone. General findings and caveats noted by the study authors: In validation, the model predicted progression to ophthalmopathy with approximately 71% sensitivity and around 72% specificity, a median of around 6.6 months before onset. No statistical method was used to fix the sample size in advance, and group allocation was not hidden from the investigators. A 13 V-J signature model separated ophthalmopathy from stable hyperthyroidism, with about 90% sensitivity and approximately 81% specificity in cross-validation and 80%/75% in testing. Most expanded thyroid clonotypes (frequency above 0.001) were also found in blood, which suggests that blood repertoires may mirror thyroid immune responses.

Stable Graves' hyperthyroidism was defined as no progression to ophthalmopathy during 18 months of follow-up. Hyperthyroidism patients were aged 18 to 65 years and newly diagnosed, with disease duration of less than 2 months. Exclusion was applied to patients with uncontrolled infections, other autoimmune diseases, pregnancy or lactation. Diagnoses were based on clinical symptoms, serum thyroxine and TRAb, thyroid ultrasound and orbital computed tomography. PBMCs were separated from approximately 10 ml of fresh peripheral blood using Ficoll-Paque density gradient centrifugation. Total RNA was extracted using Trizol reagent, and RNA quality was assessed on an Agilent 2100 Bioanalyzer. The CDR3 spans 16 residues, from the cysteine through the phenylalanine. Here the CDR3 DNA is all that survives: 48 bases in frame from base 1. CDR1 DFQATT and CDR2 SNEGSKA are derived from the germline V gene (reference sequence). The germline V end is reduced by 1 base and the J end by 7 bases; junction bases left unmatched: 12.

Amplification of TCR beta CDR3 regions was carried out from RNA transcripts. For the first round of RT-PCR on the TCR CDR3, the HTBI primer set was used together with the Qiagen OneStep RT-PCR kit. The libraries were constructed in a second round of multiplex PCR and then size-selected and purified. Paired-end sequencing of the libraries was performed with 100 bp reads on an Illumina HiSeq2000. Turning to the authors' computational methods: SOAPnuke was used to process the raw data, with reads discarded if the reads contained adapters or uncalled bases, had a mean Phred below 15, or lacked an exact constant-primer or identifier match. COPE v1.2.5 was used to merge high-quality paired reads, and clonotypes were defined as unique nucleotide sequences. MiTCR v1.1 was used to align the clonotypes against IMGT TRBV, TRBD and TRBJ reference segments. The analysis included only V-J combinations with a frequency above 0.0001, which together covered 99.2% of the repertoires. A TCS score was defined as the ratio of F50 (clonal expansion) to E x V (chaos), with BLOSUM62-based TCRdist applied between CDR3 peptides within each V-J. Welch's t-statistics and random forest reduced around 520 V-J features to 13, which were used in a naive Bayes classifier (R e1071). TCRdb reworked the public reads: Q25 trimming with fastp, MiXCR clone assembly, productive beta chains retained. Each CDR3 protein appears once, grouped with its most common genes and DNA. None of the V and J calls come from the authors' own analysis; TCRdb made them. This sample gives about 290,000 distinct CDR3 sequences in total; roughly 15% of them show up just once. The ten biggest clones cover less than 8% of the sample.

Sequencing used blood. This clonotype was sampled from a woman in her thirties or forties with Graves' hyperthyroidism. The rearranged segments are TRBV20-1 and TRBJ2-1, with 8 bases aligning to TRBD2. The CDR3 sequence is CSARGVFSGTINEQFF. The bases read TGCAGTGCTAGAGGGGTTTTTAGCGGGACTATTAATGAGCAGTTCTTC.